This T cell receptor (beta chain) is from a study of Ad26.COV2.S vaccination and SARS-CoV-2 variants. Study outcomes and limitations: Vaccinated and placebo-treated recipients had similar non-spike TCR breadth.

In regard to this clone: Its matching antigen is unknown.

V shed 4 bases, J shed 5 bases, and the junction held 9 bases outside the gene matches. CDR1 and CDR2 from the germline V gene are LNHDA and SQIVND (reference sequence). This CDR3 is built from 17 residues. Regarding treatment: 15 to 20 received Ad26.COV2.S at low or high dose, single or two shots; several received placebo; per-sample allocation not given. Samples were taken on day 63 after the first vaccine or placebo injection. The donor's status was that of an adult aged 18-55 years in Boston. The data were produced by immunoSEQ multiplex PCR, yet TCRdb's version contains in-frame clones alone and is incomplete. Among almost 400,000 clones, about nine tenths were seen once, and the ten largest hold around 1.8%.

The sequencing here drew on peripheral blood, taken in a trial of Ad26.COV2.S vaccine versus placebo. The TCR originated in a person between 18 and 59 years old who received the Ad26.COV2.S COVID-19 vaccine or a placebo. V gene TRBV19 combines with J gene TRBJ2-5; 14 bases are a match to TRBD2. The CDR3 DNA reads TGTGCCAGTAGTAAGACTAGCGGGAGGGCCGTTTACGAGACCCAGTACTTC. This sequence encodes CASSKTSGRAVYETQYF.